This TCR beta chain was documented in a study of blood T cell repertoires in COVID-19. On the study more broadly: Material from acute and convalescent COVID-19 was sourced from the United States, Italy and Spain. Nucleic acid was either cDNA or gDNA, and it came from T cells, B-cell-depleted T cells, or PBMCs.

Trimming cost V 6 bases and J 0 bases, with 12 bases left between them. Germline V gene lookup returns CDR1 LNHNV and CDR2 YYDKDF (reference sequence). The CDR3 totals 15 residues. In the source study's methods: Cell counts per sample came from amplifying reference gene primers. The data were produced by immunoSEQ multiplex PCR, yet TCRdb's version contains in-frame clones alone and is incomplete. V and J calls and clone size are given by that table; D and trimming were obtained from the DNA. The repertoire includes approximately 120,000 clones, 70% to 75% of them detected once, and around 6% sits in the top ten.

Sequencing was done on a sample of peripheral blood. This sequence originates from a man aged 60 to 75 with acute or convalescent COVID-19. The chain carries TRBV15 and TRBJ2-1, with D possibly being TRBD2 (5 bases). The chain's CDR3 is CATRFPGSSYNEQFF. For the CDR3, the DNA is TGTGCCACCAGGTTCCCGGGGAGCTCCTACAATGAGCAGTTCTTC.